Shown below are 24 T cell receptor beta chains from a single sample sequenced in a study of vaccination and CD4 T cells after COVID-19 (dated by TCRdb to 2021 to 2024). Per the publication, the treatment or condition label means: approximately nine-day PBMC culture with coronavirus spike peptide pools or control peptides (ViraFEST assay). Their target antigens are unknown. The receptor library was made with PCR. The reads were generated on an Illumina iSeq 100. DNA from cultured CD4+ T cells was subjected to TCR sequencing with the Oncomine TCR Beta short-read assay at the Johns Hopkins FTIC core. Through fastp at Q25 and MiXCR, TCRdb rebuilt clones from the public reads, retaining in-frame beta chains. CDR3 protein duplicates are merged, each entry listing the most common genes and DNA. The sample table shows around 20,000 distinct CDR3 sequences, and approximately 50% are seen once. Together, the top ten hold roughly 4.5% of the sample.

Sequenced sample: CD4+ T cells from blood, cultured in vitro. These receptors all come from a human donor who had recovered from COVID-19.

The CDR3 loop reads CSASGTRTNYGYTF. The CDR3 DNA sequence: TGCAGTGCTTCCGGGACGCGTACAAACTATGGCTACACCTTC. The rearrangement links TRBV20-1 to TRBJ1-2; D is perhaps TRBD1 (5 bases). This CDR3 is built from 14 residues. The germline V gene has CDR1 DFQATT and CDR2 SNEGSKA (reference sequence). V was clipped by 5 bases and J by 2 bases, with 15 bases between them.

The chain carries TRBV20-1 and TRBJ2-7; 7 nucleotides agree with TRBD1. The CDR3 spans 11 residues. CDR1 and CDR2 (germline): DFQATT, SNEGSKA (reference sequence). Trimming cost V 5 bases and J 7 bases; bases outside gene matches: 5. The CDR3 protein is CSAAGGQEQYF. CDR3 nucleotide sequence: TGCAGTGCTGCAGGGGGACAAGAGCAGTACTTC.

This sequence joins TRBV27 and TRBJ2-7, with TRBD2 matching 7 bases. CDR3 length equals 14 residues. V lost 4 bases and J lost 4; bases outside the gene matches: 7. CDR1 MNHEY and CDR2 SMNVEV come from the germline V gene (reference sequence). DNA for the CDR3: TGTGCCAGCAGTTCAAAGGGAGGGGAGTACGAGCAGTACTTC. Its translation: CASSSKGGEYEQYF.

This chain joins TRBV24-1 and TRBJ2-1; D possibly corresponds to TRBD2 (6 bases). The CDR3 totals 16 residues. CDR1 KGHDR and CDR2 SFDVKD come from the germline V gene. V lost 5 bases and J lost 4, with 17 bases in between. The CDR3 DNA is TGTGCCACCAGTGCATCCGGGACTCAGCCATACAATGAGCAGTTCTTC. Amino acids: CATSASGTQPYNEQFF.

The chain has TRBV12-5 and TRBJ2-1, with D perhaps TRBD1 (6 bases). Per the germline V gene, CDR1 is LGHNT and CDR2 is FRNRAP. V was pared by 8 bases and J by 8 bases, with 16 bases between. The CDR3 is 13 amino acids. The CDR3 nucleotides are TGTGCTAGTTCACAGGGCAGGCTTTATGAGCAGTTCTTC. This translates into CASSQGRLYEQFF.

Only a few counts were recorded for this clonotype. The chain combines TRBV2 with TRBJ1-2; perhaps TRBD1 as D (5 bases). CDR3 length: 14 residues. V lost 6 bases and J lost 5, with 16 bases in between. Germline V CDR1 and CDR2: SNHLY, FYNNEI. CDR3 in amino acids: CASRTGGGVYGYTF. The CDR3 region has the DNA TGTGCCAGCAGGACCGGCGGGGGGGTATATGGCTACACCTTC.

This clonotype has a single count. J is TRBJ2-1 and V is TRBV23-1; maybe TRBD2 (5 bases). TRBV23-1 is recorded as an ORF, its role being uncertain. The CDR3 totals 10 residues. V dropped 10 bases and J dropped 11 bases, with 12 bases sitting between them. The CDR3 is CATRDIKQFF. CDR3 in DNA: TGCGCCACCCGGGATATTAAGCAGTTCTTC.

The CDR3 spells CASMGVGSPGLAGGPLFTDTQYF. As DNA, the CDR3 is TGCGCCAGCATGGGCGTGGGGTCCCCGGGACTAGCGGGAGGGCCATTATTTACAGATACGCAGTATTTT. The chain links TRBV5-1 to TRBJ2-3; 16 bases line up with TRBD2. V lost 6 bases, J lost 3 bases, and 25 bases stayed unmatched. CDR1 is SGHRS and CDR2 is YFSETQ in the germline V gene. The CDR3 has 23 residues.

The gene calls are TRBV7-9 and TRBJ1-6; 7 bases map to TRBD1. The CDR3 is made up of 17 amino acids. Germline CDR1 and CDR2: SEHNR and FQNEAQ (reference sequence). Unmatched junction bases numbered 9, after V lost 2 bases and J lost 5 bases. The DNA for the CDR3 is TGTGCCAGCAGCTTATTCCGGATCGGGACAGATAATTCACCCCTCCACTTT. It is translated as CASSLFRIGTDNSPLHF.

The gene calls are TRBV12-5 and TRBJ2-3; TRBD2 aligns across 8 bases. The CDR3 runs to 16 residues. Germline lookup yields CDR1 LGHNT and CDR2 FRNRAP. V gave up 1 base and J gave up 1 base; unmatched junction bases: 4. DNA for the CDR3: TGTGCTAGTGGTTTGGCGGGAGGGCTGGGCACAGATACGCAGTATTTT. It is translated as CASGLAGGLGTDTQYF. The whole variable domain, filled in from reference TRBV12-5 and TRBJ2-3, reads DARVTQTPRHKVTEMGQEVTMRCQPILGHNTVFWYRQTMMQGLELLAYFRNRAPLDDSGMPKDRFSAEMPDATLATLKIQPSEPRDSAVYFCASGLAGGLGTDTQYFGPGTRLTVL.

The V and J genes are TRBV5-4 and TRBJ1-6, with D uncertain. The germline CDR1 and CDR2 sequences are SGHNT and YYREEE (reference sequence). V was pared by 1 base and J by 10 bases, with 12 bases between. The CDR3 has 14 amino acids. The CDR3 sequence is CASSLKGAGSPLHF. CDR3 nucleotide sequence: TGTGCCAGCAGCTTGAAAGGTGCGGGATCACCCCTCCACTTT.

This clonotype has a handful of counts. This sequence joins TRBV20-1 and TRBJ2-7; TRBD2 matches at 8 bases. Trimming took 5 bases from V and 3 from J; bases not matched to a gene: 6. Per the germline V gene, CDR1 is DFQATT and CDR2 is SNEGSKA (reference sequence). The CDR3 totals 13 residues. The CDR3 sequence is CSAQTGTSYEQYF. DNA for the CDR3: TGCAGTGCTCAAACCGGGACTAGCTACGAGCAGTACTTC.

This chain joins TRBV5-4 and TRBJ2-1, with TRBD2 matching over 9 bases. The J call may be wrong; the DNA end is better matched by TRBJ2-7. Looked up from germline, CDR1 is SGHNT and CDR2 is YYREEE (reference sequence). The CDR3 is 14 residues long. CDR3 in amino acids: CASSSSSGIREQYF. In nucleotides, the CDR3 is TGTGCCAGCAGCTCGTCTAGCGGGATCCGCGAGCAGTACTTC.

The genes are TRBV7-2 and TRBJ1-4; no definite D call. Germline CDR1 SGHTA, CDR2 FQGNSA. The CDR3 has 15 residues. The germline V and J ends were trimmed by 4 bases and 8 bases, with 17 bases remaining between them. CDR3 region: CASSSRTLKREKLFF. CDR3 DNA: TGTGCCAGCAGCTCCAGGACCCTAAAGAGGGAAAAACTGTTTTTT. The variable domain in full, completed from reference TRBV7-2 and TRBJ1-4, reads GAGVSQSPSNKVTEKGKDVELRCDPISGHTALYWYRQSLGQGLEFLIYFQGNSAPDKSGLPSDRFSAERTGGSVSTLTIQRTQQEDSAVYLCASSSRTLKREKLFFGSGTQLSVL.

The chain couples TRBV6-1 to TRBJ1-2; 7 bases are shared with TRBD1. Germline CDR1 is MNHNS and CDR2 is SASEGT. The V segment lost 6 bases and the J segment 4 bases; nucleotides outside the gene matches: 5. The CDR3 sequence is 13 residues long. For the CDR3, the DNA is TGTGCCAGCAGCCAGGGGGGTCCCTATGGCTACACCTTC. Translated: CASSQGGPYGYTF.

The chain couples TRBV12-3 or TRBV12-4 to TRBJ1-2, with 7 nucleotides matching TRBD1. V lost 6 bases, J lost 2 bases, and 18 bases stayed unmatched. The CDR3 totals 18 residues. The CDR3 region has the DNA TGTGCCAGCAGCCCTTATAATTACCGGACAGGCGAGAACTATGGCTACACCTTC. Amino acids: CASSPYNYRTGENYGYTF.

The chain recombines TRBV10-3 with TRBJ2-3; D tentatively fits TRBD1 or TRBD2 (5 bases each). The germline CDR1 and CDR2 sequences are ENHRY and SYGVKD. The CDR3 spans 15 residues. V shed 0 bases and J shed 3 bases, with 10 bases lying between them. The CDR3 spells CAISESGPGTDTQYF. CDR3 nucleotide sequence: TGTGCCATCAGTGAGTCGGGACCGGGAACAGATACGCAGTATTTT.

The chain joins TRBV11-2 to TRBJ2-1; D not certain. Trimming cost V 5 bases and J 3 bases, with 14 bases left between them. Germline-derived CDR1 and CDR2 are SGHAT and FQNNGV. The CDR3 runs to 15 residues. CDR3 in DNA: TGTGCCAGCAGCATGTTTGGGCTCGACTACAATGAGCAGTTCTTC. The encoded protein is CASSMFGLDYNEQFF.

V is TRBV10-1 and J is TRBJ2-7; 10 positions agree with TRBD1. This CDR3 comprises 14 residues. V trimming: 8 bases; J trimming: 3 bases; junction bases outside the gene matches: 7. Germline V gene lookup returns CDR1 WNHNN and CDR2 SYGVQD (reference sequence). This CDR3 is CASSPGQGIYEQYF. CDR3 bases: TGCGCCAGCTCACCGGGACAGGGGATCTACGAGCAGTACTTC.

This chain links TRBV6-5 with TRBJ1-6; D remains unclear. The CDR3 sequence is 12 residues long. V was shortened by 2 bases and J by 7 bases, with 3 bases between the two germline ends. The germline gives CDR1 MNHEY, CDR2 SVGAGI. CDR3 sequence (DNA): TGTGCCAGCAGTTACCCCAATTCACCCCTCCACTTT. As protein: CASSYPNSPLHF.

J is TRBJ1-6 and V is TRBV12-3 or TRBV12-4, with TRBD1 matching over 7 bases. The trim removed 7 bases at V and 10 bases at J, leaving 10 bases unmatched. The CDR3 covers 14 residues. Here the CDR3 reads CASTRTGVLSPLHF. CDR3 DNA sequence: TGTGCCAGCACCCGGACAGGAGTTCTGTCACCCCTCCACTTT.

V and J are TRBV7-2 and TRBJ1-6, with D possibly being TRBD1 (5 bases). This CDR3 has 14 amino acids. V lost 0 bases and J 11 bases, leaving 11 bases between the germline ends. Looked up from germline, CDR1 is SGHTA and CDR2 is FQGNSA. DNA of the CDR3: TGTGCCAGCAGCTTAGCGCGGGGCACGCCACCCCTCCACTTT. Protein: CASSLARGTPPLHF.

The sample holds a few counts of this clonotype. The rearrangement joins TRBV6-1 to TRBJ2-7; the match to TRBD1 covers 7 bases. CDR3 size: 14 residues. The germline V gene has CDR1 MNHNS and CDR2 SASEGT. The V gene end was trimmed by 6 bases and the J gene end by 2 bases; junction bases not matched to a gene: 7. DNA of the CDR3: TGTGCCAGCAGCACGACAGGGTTACCCTACGAGCAGTACTTC. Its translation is CASSTTGLPYEQYF.

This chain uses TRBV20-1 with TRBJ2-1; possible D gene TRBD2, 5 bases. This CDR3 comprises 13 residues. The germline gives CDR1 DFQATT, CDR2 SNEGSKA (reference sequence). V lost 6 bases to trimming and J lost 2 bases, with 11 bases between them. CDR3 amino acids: CSAGADTYNEQFF. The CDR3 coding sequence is TGCAGTGCCGGAGCGGATACCTACAATGAGCAGTTCTTC.